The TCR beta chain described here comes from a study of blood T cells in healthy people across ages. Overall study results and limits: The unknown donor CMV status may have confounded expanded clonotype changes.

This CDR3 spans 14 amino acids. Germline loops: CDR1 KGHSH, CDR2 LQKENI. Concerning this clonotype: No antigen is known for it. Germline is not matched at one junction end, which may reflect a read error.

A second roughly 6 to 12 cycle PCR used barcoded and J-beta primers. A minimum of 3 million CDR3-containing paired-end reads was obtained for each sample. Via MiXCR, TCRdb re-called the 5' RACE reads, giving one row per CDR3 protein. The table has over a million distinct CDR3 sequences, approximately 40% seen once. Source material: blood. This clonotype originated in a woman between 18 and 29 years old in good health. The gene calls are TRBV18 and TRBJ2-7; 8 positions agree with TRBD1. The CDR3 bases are TGTGCAAGCTCGCCCCAGGGGGCGACCTACGAGCAGTACTTC. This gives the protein CASSPQGATYEQYF.